These 15 T cell receptor beta chains share one sample of origin, sequenced in a study of shared clonotypes between healthy human individuals (dated by TCRdb to the early 2020s). Libraries were made using the immunoSEQ multiplex PCR assay. The source is immuneACCESS, and TCRdb retained only in-frame sequences with V and J called. Part of the clones is not carried over; for the studies checked, unresolved V genes explain less than half of this, and the remainder is unexplained. The table for this sample lists more than 1,200,000 clones; 97% to 99% of them were counted only once. The ten largest clones add up to 0.3% to 0.45% of the sample. Input material: naive CD4+ T cells sorted from blood. The sample's cell subset or site label, in plain terms: CD45RA+ positively selected. The receptor set was obtained from a man aged 25-40 years in good health.

The rearrangement joins TRBV25-1 to TRBJ2-7, with D perhaps TRBD2 (7 bases). The germline CDR1 and CDR2 sequences are MGHDK and SYGVNS. The germline V and J ends were trimmed by 7 bases and 3 bases, with 16 bases remaining between them. The CDR3 is 14 amino acids. The CDR3 sequence is CASKEGGSLYEQYF. CDR3 nucleotide sequence: TGTGCCAGCAAGGAGGGGGGGTCCCTCTACGAGCAGTACTTC.

The chain has TRBV5-1 and TRBJ2-7, with 13 bases lining up with TRBD2. CDR3 size: 16 residues. With V trimmed by 4 bases and J by 4 bases, 8 bases remained unmatched. Germline V gives CDR1 SGHRS, CDR2 YFSETQ. This CDR3 reads CASSHGLAGAEYEQYF. CDR3 DNA: TGCGCCAGCAGCCATGGACTAGCGGGAGCGGAGTACGAGCAGTACTTC.

The chain carries TRBV19 and TRBJ2-7; perhaps TRBD2 as D (6 bases). The CDR3 length is 12 residues. Looked up from germline, CDR1 is LNHDA and CDR2 is SQIVND (reference sequence). V was cut by 6 bases and J by 5 bases, with 11 bases left in between. The CDR3 region is CASSGSGHEQYF. Here the CDR3 DNA reads TGTGCCAGTAGCGGGAGCGGCCACGAGCAGTACTTC. Full variable domain (remainder filled in from reference TRBV19 and TRBJ2-7): DGGITQSPKYLFRKEGQNVTLSCEQNLNHDAMYWYRQDPGQGLRLIYYSQIVNDFQKGDIAEGYSVSREKKESFPLTVTSAQKNPTAFYLCASSGSGHEQYFGPGTRLTVT.

The V call is TRBV30, the J call TRBJ2-7; 10 bases align to TRBD1. In germline, CDR1 is GTSNPN, CDR2 SVGIG (reference sequence). The junction had 8 bases not matched to a gene; V was cut back by 5 bases and J by 4 bases. The CDR3 loop spans 14 amino acids. CDR3 residues: CAWGQGQGSYEQYF. In DNA form, the CDR3 reads TGTGCCTGGGGACAGGGACAGGGGTCTTACGAGCAGTACTTC.

The CDR3: CASSPAGNYGYTF. The CDR3 nucleotides read TGTGCCAGCTCACCGGCGGGCAATTATGGCTACACCTTC. This chain joins TRBV18 and TRBJ1-2; D is ambiguous. CDR3 size: 13 residues. Germline CDR1 and CDR2: KGHSH and LQKENI. V gave up 3 bases and J gave up 5 bases, with 10 bases separating them.

V is TRBV6-5 and J is TRBJ1-2; no definite D call. The CDR3 has 13 residues. The germline V gene encodes CDR1 MNHEY and CDR2 SVGAGI. Trimming left V 5 bases short and J 4 bases short, with 11 bases between. CDR3 nucleotide sequence: TGTGCCAGCAGTCGTACCTCGGGCTATGGCTACACCTTC. Protein sequence: CASSRTSGYGYTF.

The V gene is TRBV5-5, the J gene TRBJ2-7; D gene ambiguous. The V gene's germline CDR1 is SGHKS and CDR2 YYEKEE (reference sequence). The CDR3 covers 14 residues. The germline V and J ends were trimmed by 0 bases and 0 bases, with 7 bases remaining between them. The CDR3 spells CASSLDPRSYEQYF. Written as DNA, the CDR3 is TGTGCCAGCAGCTTGGACCCCCGCTCCTACGAGCAGTACTTC. Full variable domain (missing parts from reference TRBV5-5 and TRBJ2-7): DAGVTQSPTHLIKTRGQQVTLRCSPISGHKSVSWYQQVLGQGPQFIFQYYEKEERGRGNFPDRFSARQFPNYSSELNVNALLLGDSALYLCASSLDPRSYEQYFGPGTRLTVT.

The CDR3, as DNA: TGTGCCAGCTCACCACGTTTTAACACAGACCTTGAAGCTTTCTTT. This sequence encodes CASSPRFNTDLEAFF. V gene TRBV18 combines with J gene TRBJ1-1; D is unresolved. The V gene lost 1 base and the J gene lost 7 bases, with 16 bases spanning the gap. Germline V gives CDR1 KGHSH, CDR2 LQKENI. The CDR3 has 15 residues.

This chain uses TRBV7-9 with TRBJ2-4; no firm D call. The germline V and J ends were trimmed by 5 bases and 6 bases, with 11 bases remaining between them. Germline assignment: CDR1 SEHNR and CDR2 FQNEAQ (reference sequence). This CDR3 spans 13 amino acids. Written as DNA, the CDR3 is TGTGCCAGCAGCACCCCGAAACGAAACATTCAGTACTTC. Translated, it gives CASSTPKRNIQYF.

In its sample, this clone was seen once. As DNA, the CDR3 is TGTGCCAGCCGGCAGCAGGTTGGGGCTAACTATGGCTACACCTTC. It specifies CASRQQVGANYGYTF. The chain recombines TRBV6-5 with TRBJ1-2; D unclear. Germline assignment: CDR1 MNHEY and CDR2 SVGAGI. The CDR3 covers 15 residues. The V gene lost 8 bases and the J gene lost 0 bases, with 16 bases spanning the gap.

The CDR3: CASSVVGTANTGELFF. CDR3 bases: TGTGCCAGCAGTGTGGTTGGCACGGCGAACACCGGGGAGCTGTTTTTT. This chain uses TRBV2 with TRBJ2-2; D gene ambiguous. The CDR3 sequence is 16 residues long. Germline CDR1 SNHLY, CDR2 FYNNEI. Trimming cost V 4 bases and J 0 bases, with 12 bases left between them.

This clone came up once. The chain links TRBV7-2 to TRBJ2-3; D call uncertain. Germline CDR1 SGHTA, CDR2 FQGNSA. V shed 1 base and J shed 2 bases, with 7 bases lying between them. CDR3 length: 14 amino acids. As DNA, the CDR3 is TGTGCCAGCAGCTTAGGAGGTACCACAGATACGCAGTATTTT. Translated: CASSLGGTTDTQYF.

The chain combines TRBV25-1 with TRBJ2-7, with 15 bases aligning to TRBD2. The J segment lost 5 bases and the V segment lost 6 bases, leaving 11 bases of the junction unmatched. The CDR3 covers 17 residues. CDR1 is MGHDK and CDR2 is SYGVNS in the germline V gene. CDR3 sequence: CASRSRGLAGGNDEQYF. The CDR3 DNA follows: TGTGCCAGCAGATCCCGGGGACTAGCGGGAGGAAACGACGAGCAGTACTTC.

CDR3 loop: CASSFSDRAGTEAFF. The DNA of the CDR3 is TGTGCCAGCAGTTTTTCCGACAGGGCTGGGACTGAAGCTTTCTTT. The gene calls are TRBV28 and TRBJ1-1, with 7 bases aligning to TRBD1. After removal of 3 bases from V and 5 bases from J, the junction contained 9 bases not matched to a gene. The CDR3 is 15 amino acids. Per germline, CDR1 MDHEN and CDR2 SYDVKM.

This chain connects TRBV5-1 to TRBJ2-5, with D possibly TRBD2 on 5 matching bases. V lost 8 bases to trimming and J lost 0 bases, with 14 bases between them. This CDR3 has 14 residues. The V gene's germline CDR1 is SGHRS and CDR2 YFSETQ. The CDR3 is CARVRLDYQETQYF. The CDR3 nucleotides are TGCGCCAGAGTCCGCTTGGACTACCAAGAGACCCAGTACTTC.